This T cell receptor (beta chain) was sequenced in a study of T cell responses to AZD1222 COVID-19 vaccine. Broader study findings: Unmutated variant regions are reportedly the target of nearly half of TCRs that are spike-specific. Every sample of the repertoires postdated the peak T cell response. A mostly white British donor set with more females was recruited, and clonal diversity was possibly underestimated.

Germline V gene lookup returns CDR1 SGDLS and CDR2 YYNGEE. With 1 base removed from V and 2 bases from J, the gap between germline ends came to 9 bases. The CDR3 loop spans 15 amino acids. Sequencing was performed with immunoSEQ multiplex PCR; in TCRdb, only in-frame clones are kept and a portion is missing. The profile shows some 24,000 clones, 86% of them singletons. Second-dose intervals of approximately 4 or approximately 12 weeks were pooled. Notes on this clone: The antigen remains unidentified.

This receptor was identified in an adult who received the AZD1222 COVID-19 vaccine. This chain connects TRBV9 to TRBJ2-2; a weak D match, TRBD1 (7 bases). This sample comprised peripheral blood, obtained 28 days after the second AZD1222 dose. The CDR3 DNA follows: TGTGCCAGCAGCGTACAGGGGGGAAACACCGGGGAGCTGTTTTTT. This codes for CASSVQGGNTGELFF. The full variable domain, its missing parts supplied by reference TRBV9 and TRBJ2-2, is DSGVTQTPKHLITATGQRVTLRCSPRSGDLSVYWYQQSLDQGLQFLIQYYNGEERAKGNILERFSAQQFPDLHSELNLSSLELGDSALYFCASSVQGGNTGELFFGEGSRLTVL.